This section outlines one T cell receptor (beta chain) sequence together with its context. Its antigen is still unknown. Amplification used 60 Vbeta primers and 13 Jbeta primers. Clones were sequenced by immunoSEQ multiplex PCR, and TCRdb holds only the in-frame ones, with some missing. The data show under 200,000 clones, roughly 80% seen once. This CDR3 is 12 amino acids long. V lost 5 bases and J 0 bases, leaving 4 bases between the germline ends. Germline CDR1 and CDR2: SNHLY and FYNNEI. The data were obtained in a study of cytomegalovirus exposure and HLA in healthy donors. Whole-study findings and limits: In a later analysis, an Asian-associated ancestry cluster reportedly showed fewer N-insertions than the 666-donor mean. Follow-up analysis later connected one missense variant in DCLRE1C with trimming of TCR beta V- and J-genes.

The origin of this receptor is a woman between 50 and 59 years old in good health and CMV-seropositive. The sample was PBMCs. This chain uses TRBV2 with TRBJ1-2; D unresolved. The DNA of the CDR3 is TGTGCCAGCAGTAGAGCTAACTATGGCTACACCTTC. This translates into CASSRANYGYTF.